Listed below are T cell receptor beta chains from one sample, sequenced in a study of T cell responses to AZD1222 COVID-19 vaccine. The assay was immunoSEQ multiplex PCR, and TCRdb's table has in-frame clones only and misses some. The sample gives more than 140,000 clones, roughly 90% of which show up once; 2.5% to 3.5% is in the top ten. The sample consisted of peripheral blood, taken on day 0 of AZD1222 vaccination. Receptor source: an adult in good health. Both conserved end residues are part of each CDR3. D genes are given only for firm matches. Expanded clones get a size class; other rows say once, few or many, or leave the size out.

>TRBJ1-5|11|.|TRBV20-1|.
CSASNGFPQHF
TGCAGTGCTAGTAATGGCTTTCCCCAGCATTTT
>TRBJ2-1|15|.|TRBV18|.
CASSPIPVGDNEQFF
TGTGCCAGCTCACCAATTCCGGTTGGAGACAATGAGCAGTTCTTC
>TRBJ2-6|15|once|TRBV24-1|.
CATSETTGGANVLTF
TGTGCCACCAGTGAGACCACAGGTGGGGCCAACGTCCTGACTTTC
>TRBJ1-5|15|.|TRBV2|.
CASSEIGGWNQPQHF
TGTGCCAGCAGTGAAATAGGGGGTTGGAATCAGCCCCAGCATTTT
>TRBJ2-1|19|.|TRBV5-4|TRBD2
CASSLKGLAGVSSYNEQFF
TGTGCCAGCAGCTTGAAAGGACTAGCGGGAGTGTCCTCCTACAATGAGCAGTTCTTC
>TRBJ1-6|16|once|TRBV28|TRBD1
CASRETGGEDNSPLHF
TGTGCCAGCAGGGAAACAGGGGGCGAGGATAATTCACCCCTCCACTTT
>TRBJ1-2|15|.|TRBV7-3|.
CASSLEYQGNYGYTF
TGTGCCAGCAGCTTGGAGTACCAGGGGAACTATGGCTACACCTTC
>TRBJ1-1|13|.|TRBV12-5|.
CASGLEGNTEAFF
TGTGCTAGTGGTTTGGAAGGGAACACTGAAGCTTTCTTT
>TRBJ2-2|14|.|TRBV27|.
CASGDVLNTGELFF
TGTGCCAGCGGGGACGTATTAAACACCGGGGAGCTGTTTTTT
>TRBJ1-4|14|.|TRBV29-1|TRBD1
CSVGGQGWNEKLFF
TGCAGCGTTGGGGGACAGGGATGGAATGAAAAACTGTTTTTT
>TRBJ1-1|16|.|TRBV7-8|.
CASLQPGRGGATEAFF
TGTGCCAGCCTTCAACCGGGCAGGGGAGGGGCCACTGAAGCTTTCTTT
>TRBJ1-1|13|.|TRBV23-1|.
CATSEVRETEAFF
TGCGCCACCTCAGAGGTCCGGGAAACTGAAGCTTTCTTT
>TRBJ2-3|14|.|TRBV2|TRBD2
CASSVSGGTDTQYF
TGTGCCAGCAGTGTTAGCGGGGGCACAGATACGCAGTATTTT
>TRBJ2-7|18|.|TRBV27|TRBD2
CASSNHGLVPRFGYEQYF
TGTGCCAGCAGTAACCATGGACTAGTACCCCGCTTCGGCTACGAGCAGTACTTC
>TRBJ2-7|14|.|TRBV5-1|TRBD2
CASSLAAGSGEQYF
TGCGCCAGCAGCTTGGCAGCGGGGAGTGGCGAGCAGTACTTC
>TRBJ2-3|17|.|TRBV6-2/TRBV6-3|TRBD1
CASSYPRTGQLTDTQYF
TGTGCCAGCAGTTACCCCCGGACAGGGCAACTCACAGATACGCAGTATTTT
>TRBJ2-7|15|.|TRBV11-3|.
CASSLVRDLHTPQYF
TGTGCCAGCAGCTTAGTCCGGGACCTCCACACACCTCAGTACTTC
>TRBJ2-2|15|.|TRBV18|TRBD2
CASSPLGLASGELFF
TGTGCCAGCTCACCACTGGGACTAGCTTCCGGGGAGCTGTTTTTT
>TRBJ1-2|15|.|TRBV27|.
CASRVGGFSGYGYTF
TGTGCCAGCAGAGTGGGAGGGTTTTCGGGCTATGGCTACACCTTC
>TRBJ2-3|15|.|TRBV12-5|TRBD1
CASGIRQGGTDTQYF
TGTGCTAGTGGTATCCGACAGGGGGGCACAGATACGCAGTATTTT
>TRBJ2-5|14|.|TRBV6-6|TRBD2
CASRTGTTKETQYF
TGTGCCAGCAGGACCGGGACTACCAAAGAGACCCAGTACTTC
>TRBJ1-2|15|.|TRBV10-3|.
CAISESAGQGHGYTF
TGTGCCATCAGTGAGTCGGCAGGGCAAGGACATGGCTACACCTTC
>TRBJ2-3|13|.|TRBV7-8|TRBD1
CASSGQGRAAQYF
TGTGCCAGCAGCGGACAGGGCCGCGCGGCGCAGTATTTT
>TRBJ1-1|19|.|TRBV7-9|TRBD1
CASSPRTGLSANTYTEAFF
TGTGCCAGCAGCCCCCGGACAGGGTTAAGCGCGAACACATACACTGAAGCTTTCTTT
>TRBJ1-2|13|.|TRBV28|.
CASSRSPNYGYTF
TGTGCCAGCAGCCGTTCACCGAACTATGGCTACACCTTC
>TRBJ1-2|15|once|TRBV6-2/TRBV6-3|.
CASSLFSTILGGYTF
TGTGCCAGCAGTTTGTTTTCGACAATCCTCGGGGGCTACACCTTC
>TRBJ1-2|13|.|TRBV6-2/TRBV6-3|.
CASSPQNGYGYTF
TGTGCCAGCAGCCCCCAGAATGGCTATGGCTACACCTTC
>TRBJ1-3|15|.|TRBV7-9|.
CASSPFGGSGNTIYF
TGTGCCAGCAGCCCATTCGGGGGTTCTGGAAACACCATATATTTT
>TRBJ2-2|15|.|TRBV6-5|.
CASSYSPVNTGELFF
TGTGCCAGCAGTTACTCTCCAGTCAACACCGGGGAGCTGTTTTTT
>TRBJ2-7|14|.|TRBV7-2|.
CASSLSGNSYEQYF
TGTGCCAGCAGCTTGTCTGGGAACTCCTACGAGCAGTACTTC
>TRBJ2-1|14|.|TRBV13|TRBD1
CASSSGQGGNEQFF
TGTGCCAGCAGCTCGGGACAGGGGGGCAATGAGCAGTTCTTC
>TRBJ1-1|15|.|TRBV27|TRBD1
CASSSRDRGQIEAFF
TGTGCCAGCAGTAGCCGGGACAGGGGGCAGATTGAAGCTTTCTTT
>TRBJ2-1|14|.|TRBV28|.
CASSFSLLSYEQFF
TGTGCCAGCAGTTTTTCACTCCTTAGCTATGAGCAGTTCTTC
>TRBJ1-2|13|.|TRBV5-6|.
CASSFKPNYGYTF
TGTGCCAGCAGCTTCAAACCTAACTATGGCTACACCTTC
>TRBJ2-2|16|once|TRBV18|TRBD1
CASSSGQGGRTGELFF
TGTGCCAGCTCCTCCGGACAGGGAGGCCGTACCGGGGAGCTGTTTTTT
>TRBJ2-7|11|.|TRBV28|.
CASRGYYEQYF
TGTGCCAGCAGGGGGTATTACGAGCAGTACTTC
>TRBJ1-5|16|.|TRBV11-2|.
CASSLFVSGRDQPQHF
TGTGCCAGCAGCTTATTTGTGTCAGGAAGGGACCAGCCCCAGCATTTT
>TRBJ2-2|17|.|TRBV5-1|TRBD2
CASSLWTSGRNTGELFF
TGCGCCAGCAGCTTATGGACTAGCGGGAGGAACACCGGGGAGCTGTTTTTT
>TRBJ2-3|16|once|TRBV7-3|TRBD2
CASSLKLAGAADTQYF
TGTGCCAGCAGCTTAAAACTAGCGGGGGCGGCAGATACGCAGTATTTT
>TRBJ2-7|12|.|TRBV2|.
CASIGFDYEQYF
TGTGCCAGCATAGGGTTCGACTACGAGCAGTACTTC
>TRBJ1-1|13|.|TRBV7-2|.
CASSLEMNTEAFF
TGTGCCAGCAGCTTAGAAATGAACACTGAAGCTTTCTTT
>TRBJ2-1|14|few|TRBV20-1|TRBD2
CSASGGRARAEQFF
TGCAGTGCTAGTGGCGGGAGGGCCCGGGCCGAGCAGTTCTTC
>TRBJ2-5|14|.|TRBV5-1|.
CASSLGRGAETQYF
TGCGCCAGCAGCTTGGGACGGGGAGCGGAGACCCAGTACTTC
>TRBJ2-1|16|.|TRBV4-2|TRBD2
CASSQSPSGAPNEQFF
TGTGCCAGCAGCCAATCCCCTAGCGGGGCCCCGAATGAGCAGTTCTTC
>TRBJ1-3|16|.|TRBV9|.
CASRPSGGAGGNTIYF
TGTGCCAGCCGTCCATCGGGGGGCGCCGGCGGAAACACCATATATTTT
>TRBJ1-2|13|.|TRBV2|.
CASRKDVNYGYTF
TGTGCCAGCAGAAAGGACGTCAACTATGGCTACACCTTC
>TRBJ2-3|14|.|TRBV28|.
CASSLGGLGDTQYF
TGTGCCAGCAGTTTAGGGGGATTAGGAGATACGCAGTATTTT
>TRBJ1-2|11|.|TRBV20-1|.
CSARDQGLFTF
TGCAGTGCTAGAGATCAGGGGTTATTCACCTTC
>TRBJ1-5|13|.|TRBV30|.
CAWAGKGNQPQHF
TGTGCCTGGGCGGGGAAAGGGAATCAGCCCCAGCATTTT
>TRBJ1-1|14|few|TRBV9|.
CASSVGDGNTEAFF
TGTGCCAGCAGCGTAGGGGACGGGAACACTGAAGCTTTCTTT
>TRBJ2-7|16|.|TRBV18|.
CASSPRQTLGPYEQYF
TGTGCCAGCTCACCACGGCAAACCCTAGGACCCTACGAGCAGTACTTC
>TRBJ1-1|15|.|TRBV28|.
CASSLHTTVNTEAFF
TGTGCCAGCAGCCTTCATACGACAGTGAACACTGAAGCTTTCTTT
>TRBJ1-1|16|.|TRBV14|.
CASSQDWGLVNTEAFF
TGTGCCAGCAGCCAAGATTGGGGGCTAGTGAACACTGAAGCTTTCTTT
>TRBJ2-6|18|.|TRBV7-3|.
CASSWRGTVGSGANVLTF
TGTGCCAGCAGCTGGAGGGGGACGGTCGGCTCTGGGGCCAACGTCCTGACTTTC
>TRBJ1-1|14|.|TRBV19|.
CASSIDGAGTEAFF
TGTGCCAGTAGTATAGATGGGGCGGGCACTGAAGCTTTCTTT
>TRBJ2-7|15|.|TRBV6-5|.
CASRNGGTAPYEQYF
TGTGCCAGCAGAAACGGGGGGACAGCACCCTACGAGCAGTACTTC